The 32 T cell receptor beta chains below were found in one sample sequenced in a study of spatial heterogeneity in lung cancer. Time point given: blood at routine non-recurrence follow-up after resection. The input material, whole RNA from tumor, nontumor lung or frozen PBMC, was sequenced unsorted. TCRdb redid the calling of the 5' RACE reads with MiXCR, one entry per CDR3 protein. The sample has approximately 56,000 distinct CDR3 sequences, around 7.7% seen once. The input for sequencing was PBMCs, taken at follow-up. The source of these receptors is a female donor with early-stage non-small cell lung cancer.

This clonotype was seen repeatedly, ten times or more. CDR3 sequence (DNA): TGTGCCAGCAGCTATAACAAACAGGGGGCCTACGAGCAGTACTTC. As protein: CASSYNKQGAYEQYF. This chain uses TRBV12-3 or TRBV12-4 with TRBJ2-7; the match to TRBD1 covers 8 bases. CDR3 length: 15 amino acids. The J segment lost 2 bases and the V segment lost 6 bases, leaving 9 bases of the junction unmatched.

The sample holds a few counts of this clonotype. The chain combines TRBV11-2 with TRBJ2-5; D ambiguous. Germline-derived CDR1 and CDR2 are SGHAT and FQNNGV. Trimming shortened V by 5 bases and J by 5 bases, and 12 bases separated the two germline ends. The CDR3 is 13 amino acids. In nucleotides, the CDR3 is TGTGCCAGCAGCCCCGTCTCGTCGGAGACCCAGTACTTC. Its translation: CASSPVSSETQYF.

The gene calls are TRBV7-2 and TRBJ1-2; TRBD1 is a possible D gene (5 bases). The CDR3 runs 13 residues. Germline CDR1 reads SGHTA; CDR2 reads FQGNSA. Trimming pared 5 bases from V and 4 bases from J, leaving 11 bases between. DNA for the CDR3: TGTGCCAGCAGCCAGGGCGGGGTCTATGGCTACACCTTC. This codes for CASSQGGVYGYTF.

V usage is TRBV7-2 and J usage is TRBJ2-7; D not resolved. The CDR3 is 13 amino acids. In germline, CDR1 is SGHTA, CDR2 FQGNSA. V lost 1 base and J 6 bases, leaving 10 bases between the germline ends. The CDR3 bases are TGTGCCAGCAGCTTAGAGCAGGTTGGCGAGCAGTACTTC. Residues: CASSLEQVGEQYF.

This clonotype was counted ten times or more. The chain joins TRBV20-1 to TRBJ2-7, with 8 bases aligning to TRBD2. V was clipped by 6 bases and J by 6 bases; unmatched bases: 19. CDR1 and CDR2 from the germline V gene are DFQATT and SNEGSKA (reference sequence). This CDR3 has 16 amino acids. CDR3 bases: TGCAGTGCGAGTCGGGGGGGCGGATTTTCCTCTAGCGAGCAGTACTTC. It translates to CSASRGGGFSSSEQYF.

This clonotype was seen repeatedly, ten times or more. This chain uses TRBV18 with TRBJ1-5; 8 bases are shared with TRBD1. V trimming: 3 bases; J trimming: 7 bases; junction bases outside the gene matches: 5. This CDR3 has 14 amino acids. The germline CDR1 and CDR2 sequences are KGHSH and LQKENI. This CDR3 reads CASSPGQGEQPQHF. As DNA, the CDR3 is TGTGCCAGCTCACCCGGACAGGGCGAACAGCCCCAGCATTTT.

This clonotype was observed many times. The rearrangement links TRBV5-1 to TRBJ2-7; the D gene is possibly TRBD1 (6 bases). V was shortened by 5 bases and J by 3 bases, with 21 bases between the two germline ends. The CDR3 has 16 residues. CDR1 is SGHRS and CDR2 is YFSETQ in the germline V gene. The CDR3 here is CASSRYVTGAFYEQYF. The CDR3 DNA sequence: TGCGCCAGCAGTCGTTACGTGACAGGAGCTTTCTACGAGCAGTACTTC.

Ten or more counts support this clonotype. The V gene is TRBV5-1, the J gene TRBJ2-2; unclear D gene. The germline CDR1 and CDR2 sequences are SGHRS and YFSETQ. The CDR3 covers 15 residues. Trimming stripped 1 base from V and 5 bases from J, with 12 bases between. This CDR3 is CASSLSGISTGELFF. CDR3 coding DNA: TGCGCCAGCAGCTTGTCGGGTATTAGTACCGGGGAGCTGTTTTTT. Full variable domain (rest looked up from reference TRBV5-1 and TRBJ2-2): KAGVTQTPRYLIKTRGQQVTLSCSPISGHRSVSWYQQTPGQGLQFLFEYFSETQRNKGNFPGRFSGRQFSNSRSEMNVSTLELGDSALYLCASSLSGISTGELFFGEGSRLTVL.

This clonotype was observed many times. The chain combines TRBV6-2 or TRBV6-3 with TRBJ2-3, with D unresolved. Trimming removed 6 bases from V and 4 bases from J, with 14 bases in between. This CDR3 contains 14 residues. The germline V gene has CDR1 MNHEY and CDR2 SVGEGT. The CDR3 DNA is TGTGCCAGCAGACGTCGGAGTAGCTCAGATACGCAGTATTTT. This sequence encodes CASRRRSSSDTQYF.

V gene TRBV2 combines with J gene TRBJ1-2; the match to TRBD1 covers 7 bases. The CDR3 contains 13 residues. Germline assignment: CDR1 SNHLY and CDR2 FYNNEI. V lost 7 bases, J lost 4 bases, and 6 bases stayed unmatched. CDR3 coding DNA: TGTGCCAGCAATCCAGGGGGGGTCTATGGCTACACCTTC. Protein product: CASNPGGVYGYTF.

The chain couples TRBV7-2 to TRBJ1-2; D not certain. Germline CDR1 reads SGHTA; CDR2 reads FQGNSA. The CDR3 is made up of 15 amino acids. Trimming took off 5 bases at V and 1 base at J, with 14 bases between the two ends. CDR3 bases: TGTGCCAGCAGCCGGTTCTCGAGAGATAACTATGGCTACACCTTC. This codes for CASSRFSRDNYGYTF.

In this sample, this clonotype turned up many times. This chain uses TRBV5-1 with TRBJ2-1; 9 bases are shared with TRBD2. With V trimmed by 4 bases and J by 0 bases, 5 bases remained unmatched. From germline, CDR1 is SGHRS and CDR2 YFSETQ. The CDR3 is 16 residues long. The CDR3 coding sequence is TGCGCCAGCAGCCCCGGGACTAGCAGCTCCTACAATGAGCAGTTCTTC. It codes for CASSPGTSSSYNEQFF.

This clonotype was detected many times. The chain recombines TRBV29-1 with TRBJ2-7, with D possibly TRBD1 on 6 matching bases. Trimming left V 5 bases short and J 3 bases short, with 14 bases between. Germline CDR1 and CDR2: SQVTM and ANQGSEA. The CDR3 runs to 13 residues. The CDR3 DNA reads as TGCAGCGTTTCAACAGGGCTTTACTACGAGCAGTACTTC. The encoded protein is CSVSTGLYYEQYF.

This clonotype was recorded many times. The rearrangement uses TRBV6-1 and TRBJ1-6; maybe TRBD1 (6 bases). The V end lost 1 base, the J end lost 19 bases, and 14 bases lay between the germline ends. Looked up from germline, CDR1 is MNHNS and CDR2 is SASEGT. The CDR3 covers 12 residues. The CDR3 nucleotides are TGTGCCAGCAGTGAAGGGTACAGGGTGGATCACTTT. Protein product: CASSEGYRVDHF.

This clonotype was found many times. V usage is TRBV5-4 and J usage is TRBJ1-2; TRBD1 matches 9 bases. Germline V CDR1 and CDR2: SGHNT, YYREEE (reference sequence). V dropped 3 bases and J dropped 6; count of bases not matched to a gene: 9. There are 15 residues in the CDR3. In DNA form, the CDR3 reads TGTGCCAGCAGCTACCCTGGACAGGGGATGGATGGCTACACCTTC. Protein sequence: CASSYPGQGMDGYTF.

In its sample, this clonotype was seen many times. The V call is TRBV20-1, the J call TRBJ2-2; no clear D. The CDR3 spans 12 residues. Germline CDR1 and CDR2: DFQATT and SNEGSKA (reference sequence). V dropped 6 bases and J dropped 2 bases, with 7 bases sitting between them. Here the CDR3 reads CSALDNTGELFF. For the CDR3, the DNA is TGCAGTGCCCTGGACAACACCGGGGAGCTGTTTTTT.

The rearrangement links TRBV4-3 to TRBJ1-1, with D perhaps matching TRBD1 (6 bases). The CDR3 has 13 amino acids. With 6 bases removed from V and 0 bases from J, the gap between germline ends came to 8 bases. Germline V CDR1 and CDR2: LGHNA, YSLEER. The chain's CDR3 is CASRQGLNTEAFF. DNA of the CDR3: TGCGCCAGCAGACAGGGTTTGAACACTGAAGCTTTCTTT.

The table lists this clonotype with many counts. The chain employs TRBV10-3 and TRBJ2-2; TRBD1 matches at 7 bases. V lost 3 bases and J lost 3; bases outside the gene matches: 10. CDR3 size: 17 residues. Germline-derived CDR1 and CDR2 are ENHRY and SYGVKD. The CDR3 nucleotides are TGTGCCATCAGTGATATAAGGGACAGCGTCTACACCGGGGAGCTGTTTTTT. Residues: CAISDIRDSVYTGELFF.

This clonotype has ten or more counts. This chain links TRBV2 with TRBJ2-5; D is perhaps TRBD2 (6 bases). This CDR3 is 13 amino acids long. The germline V and J ends were trimmed by 6 bases and 4 bases, with 12 bases remaining between them. The germline V gene encodes CDR1 SNHLY and CDR2 FYNNEI. The CDR3 sequence: CASRLTSIETQYF. In nucleotides, the CDR3 is TGTGCCAGCAGGTTAACTAGCATAGAGACCCAGTACTTC.

At least ten counts were recorded for this clonotype. This chain uses TRBV20-1 with TRBJ1-6; unclear D gene. The germline gives CDR1 DFQATT, CDR2 SNEGSKA (reference sequence). V lost 2 bases and J lost 0, with 8 bases in between. The CDR3 has 15 amino acids. The CDR3: CSARSGSSYNSPLHF. The CDR3 nucleotides read TGCAGTGCTAGAAGTGGAAGCTCCTATAATTCACCCCTCCACTTT.

In its sample, this clonotype was seen a few times. The chain carries TRBV15 and TRBJ1-3; no reliable D call. This CDR3 contains 15 residues. Germline V gene lookup returns CDR1 LNHNV and CDR2 YYDKDF (reference sequence). The ends were cut back, 3 bases at V and 1 base at J, with 10 bases in the middle. The CDR3 is CATSSSWRSGNTIYF. The CDR3, as DNA: TGTGCCACCAGCAGCTCTTGGCGGTCTGGAAACACCATATATTTT.

This clonotype was counted a few times. The chain has TRBV4-3 and TRBJ2-6; D may be TRBD1 or TRBD2 (6 bases each). The CDR3 loop spans 16 amino acids. Germline V lookup: CDR1 LGHNA, CDR2 YSLEER. Trimming removed 0 bases from V and 5 bases from J, with 11 bases in between. CDR3 bases: TGCGCCAGCAGCCAAGATTCGGGGGCTCGGGCCAACGTCCTGACTTTC. Translated: CASSQDSGARANVLTF.

This clonotype was counted only a few times. The V and J genes are TRBV5-1 and TRBJ2-7, with 8 bases lining up with TRBD1. This CDR3 is 14 amino acids long. Germline trimming cut 6 bases from V and 2 bases from J; bases unmatched to any gene: 7. Per germline, CDR1 SGHRS and CDR2 YFSETQ. CDR3 residues: CASKPGQGTYEQYF. CDR3 DNA: TGCGCCAGCAAGCCTGGACAGGGCACCTACGAGCAGTACTTC.

This clonotype is termed medium-sized. This chain links TRBV20-1 with TRBJ1-5; tentatively, D is TRBD1 (5 bases). Germline V gives CDR1 DFQATT, CDR2 SNEGSKA (reference sequence). CDR3 length: 15 residues. V lost 0 bases, J lost 7 bases, and 16 bases lay in between. CDR3 nucleotides: TGCAGTGCTAGAGATCAAGGACAAGAATACCAGCCCCAGCATTTT. Its protein is CSARDQGQEYQPQHF.

There are many counts of this clonotype. The chain recombines TRBV24-1 with TRBJ1-2, with D perhaps matching TRBD1 (6 bases). Deletions cut 8 bases from V and 8 bases from J, with 14 bases between. CDR1 KGHDR and CDR2 SFDVKD come from the germline V gene. This CDR3 comprises 12 residues. The CDR3 coding sequence is TGTGCCACCATGGGGGCCCGAGAGGGCTACACCTTC. It is translated as CATMGAREGYTF.

Turning to this clonotype: Being one base from a much bigger clone, this may be a read error. This chain connects TRBV4-1 to TRBJ2-2; the match to TRBD2 covers 9 bases. The germline CDR1 and CDR2 sequences are MGHRA and YSYEKL. The CDR3 extends over 16 amino acids. Written as DNA, the CDR3 is TGCGCCAGCAGACAAGGAAGCGGGGGGCATGCCGGGGAGCTGTTTTTT. Translated, it gives CASRQGSGGHAGELFF.

This clonotype has a count of ten or more. V is TRBV5-1 and J is TRBJ1-2, with D uncertain. CDR3 length: 12 residues. Trimming cost V 3 bases and J 6 bases, with 9 bases left between them. Germline values: CDR1 SGHRS, CDR2 YFSETQ. The CDR3 DNA reads as TGCGCCAGCAGCTCCACAGTGGATGGCTACACCTTC. Protein: CASSSTVDGYTF.

This clonotype showed up just once. One end of the junction fails to match germline, which may point to a read error. The genes are TRBV29-1 and TRBJ2-2; a weak D match, TRBD2 (5 bases). Germline V gene data show CDR1 as SQVTM and CDR2 as ANQGSEA. CDR3 length: 13 residues. In nucleotides, the CDR3 is TGCAGCGTTGTCCTACGAGGCACCGGGGAGCTGTATTTT. Its protein product is CSVVLRGTGELYF.

The genes are TRBV28 and TRBJ2-5, with D possibly being TRBD1 (6 bases). The CDR3 is made up of 15 amino acids. Trimming stripped 4 bases from V and 5 bases from J, with 17 bases between. The germline V gene has CDR1 MDHEN and CDR2 SYDVKM. The CDR3 reads CASSSTSGVGETQYF. For the CDR3, the DNA is TGTGCCAGCAGTTCCACGTCAGGGGTCGGCGAGACCCAGTACTTC.

In this sample, this clonotype turned up many times. J is TRBJ2-1 and V is TRBV24-1; 10 positions match TRBD2. Germline assignment: CDR1 KGHDR and CDR2 SFDVKD. Trimming cost V 3 bases and J 7 bases; bases outside gene matches: 11. This CDR3 is built from 17 residues. The CDR3 loop is CATSDRIGLAETNEQFF. In nucleotides, the CDR3 is TGTGCCACCAGTGATAGGATAGGACTAGCGGAGACGAATGAGCAGTTCTTC.

This clonotype was seen a few times. This chain connects TRBV14 to TRBJ2-5; tentatively, D is TRBD2 (5 bases). The CDR3 has 16 residues. The ends were cut back, 4 bases at V and 5 bases at J, with 20 bases in the middle. From germline, CDR1 is SGHDN and CDR2 FVKESK. The CDR3 region is CASSREGAVLGETQYF. DNA for the CDR3: TGTGCCAGCAGCCGAGAGGGAGCGGTGCTCGGGGAGACCCAGTACTTC.

This clonotype was counted only a few times. The chain is built from TRBV5-5 and TRBJ2-7; 8 bases map to TRBD1. Germline values: CDR1 SGHKS, CDR2 YYEKEE (reference sequence). This CDR3 contains 15 residues. V lost 0 bases and J lost 9; bases outside the gene matches: 11. The CDR3 spells CASSLGPGGLLGQYF. The CDR3 bases are TGTGCCAGCAGCTTGGGTCCAGGGGGCCTTCTAGGGCAGTACTTC.